This T cell receptor (beta chain) was recovered during a study of cytomegalovirus exposure and HLA in healthy donors. PCR used 60 Vbeta primers and 13 Jbeta primers. The assay was immunoSEQ multiplex PCR, and TCRdb's table has in-frame clones only and misses some. Counted here are over 70,000 clones, roughly 66% occurring once; the ten biggest clones make up approximately 2.3%. From germline, CDR1 is SGHRS and CDR2 YFSETQ. Between the trimmed V and J ends, which lost 4 bases and 1 base, there was a span of 10 bases. The CDR3 runs 14 residues. The source of this sequence is a man aged 30 to 39 in good health and CMV-seronegative. V usage is TRBV5-1 and J usage is TRBJ2-3; TRBD1 is a possible D gene (5 bases). Sequenced: PBMCs. CDR3 coding DNA: TGCGCCAGCAGCGTGGACATTGGCACAGATACGCAGTATTTT. It encodes CASSVDIGTDTQYF.